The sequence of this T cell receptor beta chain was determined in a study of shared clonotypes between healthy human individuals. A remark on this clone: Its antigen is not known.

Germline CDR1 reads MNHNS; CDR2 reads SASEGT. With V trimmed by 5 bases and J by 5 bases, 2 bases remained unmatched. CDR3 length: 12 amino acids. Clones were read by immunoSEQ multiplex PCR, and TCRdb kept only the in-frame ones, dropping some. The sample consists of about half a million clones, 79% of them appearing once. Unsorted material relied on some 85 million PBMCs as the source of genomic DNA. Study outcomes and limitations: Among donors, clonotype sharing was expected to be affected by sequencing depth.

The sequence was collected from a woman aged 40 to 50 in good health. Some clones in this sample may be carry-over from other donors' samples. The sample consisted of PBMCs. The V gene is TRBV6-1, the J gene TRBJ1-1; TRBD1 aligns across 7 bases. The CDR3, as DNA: TGTGCCAGCAGTACAGGGGAGACTGAAGCTTTCTTT. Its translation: CASSTGETEAFF.